One and the same sample provided the 18 T cell receptor beta chains below, sequenced in a study of regulatory T cells in long-lasting Graves disease. The time point denotes: newly diagnosed GD, antithyroid drugs for less than 3 months. Following extraction of RNA from PBMCs, that RNA was used to make the TCR library. CDR3 regions were amplified by Arm-PCR using iRepertoire HTBI primers to build TCR beta libraries. TCRdb reanalysed the multiplex PCR reads using MiXCR and keeps one entry per CDR3 protein. The sample comprises a few hundred thousand distinct CDR3 sequences, about 15% of which are singletons, and about 8.2% rests with the top ten. These records were also assigned to another study, of T cells in Graves' hyperthyroidism and ophthalmopathy.

Sample: peripheral blood mononuclear cells (PBMCs), taken at new diagnosis, from a patient treated with antithyroid drugs. These receptors originate from a middle-aged woman with Graves disease.

The J gene is TRBJ2-7, the V gene TRBV4-3; TRBD2 aligns across 7 bases. This CDR3 has 17 residues. Germline lookup yields CDR1 LGHNA and CDR2 YSLEER. With 4 bases clipped from V and 2 bases from J, the junction kept 14 bases outside the gene matches. The CDR3 here is CASSRAWFAGETYEQYF. In DNA, the CDR3 is TGCGCCAGCAGCCGGGCTTGGTTTGCGGGAGAAACCTACGAGCAGTACTTC.

This clonotype was counted ten times or more. This chain links TRBV7-8 with TRBJ1-1, with D unclear. CDR1 and CDR2 (germline): SGHVS, FQNEAQ. This CDR3 region has 15 residues. Trimming removed 4 bases at V and 1 base at J, with 13 bases between. In DNA, the CDR3 is TGTGCCAGCAGCTCCCCCGGGAATAAGAACACTGAAGCTTTCTTT. This gives the protein CASSSPGNKNTEAFF.

This clonotype has only a few counts. The rearrangement joins TRBV28 to TRBJ2-3; tentatively, D is TRBD1 or TRBD2 (6 bases each). The CDR3 consists of 16 residues. Germline V gene lookup returns CDR1 MDHEN and CDR2 SYDVKM. V shed 5 bases and J shed 0 bases, with 15 bases lying between them. In nucleotides, the CDR3 is TGTGCCAGCAGTCCCGAGGGGGGCTCTAGCACAGATACGCAGTATTTT. Its translation: CASSPEGGSSTDTQYF.

This clonotype came up many times. V usage is TRBV28 and J usage is TRBJ1-6, with D perhaps matching TRBD1 (5 bases). This CDR3 region has 14 residues. Trimming left V 3 bases short and J 7 bases short, with 10 bases between. Germline V gene sequence: CDR1 MDHEN, CDR2 SYDVKM. In DNA form, the CDR3 reads TGTGCCAGCAGTTTTCTCAGGGAGAATTCACCCCTCCACTTT. It encodes CASSFLRENSPLHF.

The sample holds many counts of this clonotype. J is TRBJ2-6 and V is TRBV10-3; 9 nucleotides line up with TRBD1. CDR1 is ENHRY and CDR2 is SYGVKD in the germline V gene. The CDR3 covers 18 residues. V was clipped by 6 bases and J by 4 bases; unmatched bases: 13. CDR3 in DNA: TGTGCCATCAGAGTCCAAGACCGGGACAGGGCCGGGGCCAACGTCCTGACTTTC. As protein: CAIRVQDRDRAGANVLTF.

This clonotype was seen ten or more times. The rearrangement joins TRBV11-3 to TRBJ2-1; 12 bases match TRBD2. J was trimmed by 7 bases and V by 1 base; bases with no gene match: 5. CDR1 SGHNT and CDR2 YENEEA come from the germline V gene. The CDR3 covers 16 residues. Here the CDR3 DNA reads TGTGCCAGCAGCTTAGTACTAGCGGGAGGTCGGAATGAGCAGTTCTTC. Amino acid sequence: CASSLVLAGGRNEQFF.

This clonotype turned up a few times. The chain joins TRBV9 to TRBJ2-1; D is possibly TRBD1 or TRBD2 (5 bases each). The CDR3 loop spans 15 amino acids. Trimming shortened V by 5 bases and J by 6 bases, and 18 bases separated the two germline ends. Germline CDR1 and CDR2: SGDLS and YYNGEE. The DNA for the CDR3 is TGTGCCAGCAGTAGAGGGACCCTCTTATCCAATGAGCAGTTCTTC. Amino acids: CASSRGTLLSNEQFF.

This clonotype was seen at least ten times. J is TRBJ2-7 and V is TRBV7-2; no clear D gene. Trimming removed 5 bases at V and 2 bases at J, with 4 bases between. The length of the CDR3 is 11 residues. Germline V CDR1 and CDR2: SGHTA, FQGNSA. CDR3: CASSAAYEQYF. The CDR3 nucleotides read TGTGCCAGCAGCGCCGCCTACGAGCAGTACTTC.

This clonotype was counted at least ten times. The chain has TRBV7-9 and TRBJ2-5; the match to TRBD1 covers 8 bases. CDR3 length: 15 amino acids. Germline CDR1 is SEHNR and CDR2 is FQNEAQ (reference sequence). After removal of 5 bases from V and 5 bases from J, the junction contained 10 bases not matched to a gene. CDR3 DNA: TGTGCCAGCAGCCGACCACAGGGGGTCCGGGAGACCCAGTACTTC. Its protein is CASSRPQGVRETQYF.

This clonotype has a handful of counts. The chain joins TRBV5-6 to TRBJ1-5; perhaps TRBD1 as D (5 bases). Germline lookup yields CDR1 SGHDT and CDR2 YYEEEE. Trimming left V 7 bases short and J 7 bases short, with 18 bases between. The CDR3 loop spans 14 amino acids. CDR3 bases: TGTGCCAGCCAGCCGGGACCTAACCCACAGCCCCAGCATTTT. Encoded protein: CASQPGPNPQPQHF. The whole variable domain, filled in from reference TRBV5-6 and TRBJ1-5, reads DAGVTQSPTHLIKTRGQQVTLRCSPKSGHDTVSWYQQALGQGPQFIFQYYEEEERQRGNFPDRFSGHQFPNYSSELNVNALLLGDSALYLCASQPGPNPQPQHFGDGTRLSIL.

In its sample, this clonotype was seen a few times. The V call is TRBV6-1, the J call TRBJ1-4; tentative D call: TRBD1 (5 bases). This CDR3 comprises 15 residues. Germline values: CDR1 MNHNS, CDR2 SASEGT. Trimming stripped 5 bases from V and 5 bases from J, with 15 bases between. The CDR3 DNA follows: TGTGCCAGCAGTCGAGACGTATGGGGGAATGAAAAACTGTTTTTT. Its translation is CASSRDVWGNEKLFF.

This clonotype was detected ten times or more. The chain combines TRBV12-3 or TRBV12-4 with TRBJ2-1, with 10 positions matching TRBD2. The trim removed 4 bases at V and 8 bases at J, leaving 2 bases unmatched. CDR3 length equals 13 residues. The CDR3 here is CASSWGLAYEQFF. As DNA, the CDR3 is TGTGCCAGCAGTTGGGGACTAGCGTATGAGCAGTTCTTC.

At least ten counts were recorded for this clonotype. The chain links TRBV11-2 to TRBJ2-7, with 11 bases that match TRBD2. V lost 1 base to trimming and J lost 4 bases; unmatched junction nucleotides: 6. This CDR3 spans 16 amino acids. Germline CDR1 SGHAT, CDR2 FQNNGV. The CDR3 reads CASSLGGGTSGYEQYF. CDR3 nucleotides: TGTGCCAGCAGCTTAGGGGGGGGGACTAGCGGATACGAGCAGTACTTC.

In its sample, this clonotype was seen many times. The CDR3 nucleotides are TGTGCCAGCAGTTACGGTGACAGCGGGGGATACGAGCAGTACTTC. It is translated as CASSYGDSGGYEQYF. The V gene is TRBV6-5, the J gene TRBJ2-7; the match to TRBD2 covers 8 bases. V was clipped by 2 bases and J by 4 bases; unmatched bases: 7. This CDR3 has 15 amino acids. Germline CDR1 and CDR2: MNHEY and SVGAGI.

This clonotype was picked up a small number of times. The chain has TRBV11-2 and TRBJ2-1; D gene ambiguous. The CDR3 spans 14 residues. Germline values: CDR1 SGHAT, CDR2 FQNNGV. Trimming left V 5 bases short and J 4 bases short, with 12 bases between. CDR3 nucleotides: TGTGCCAGCAGCCCGCGGACGGTATACAATGAGCAGTTCTTC. This translates into CASSPRTVYNEQFF.

Many counts were recorded for this clonotype. The chain combines TRBV28 with TRBJ2-5; 12 bases line up with TRBD2. Trimming removed 5 bases from V and 1 base from J; junction bases left unmatched: 8. This CDR3 has 17 residues. Per germline, CDR1 MDHEN and CDR2 SYDVKM. Here the CDR3 DNA reads TGTGCCAGCAGTCACCCCAGGACTAGCGGGACCCAAGAGACCCAGTACTTC. This codes for CASSHPRTSGTQETQYF.

This clonotype was seen ten or more times. V usage is TRBV7-8 and J usage is TRBJ2-7, with a tentative D call TRBD2 (5 bases). The V gene's germline CDR1 is SGHVS and CDR2 FQNEAQ. V was trimmed by 6 bases and J by 4 bases, leaving 13 bases between them. This CDR3 contains 13 residues. The CDR3 nucleotides read TGTGCCAGCAGTCAACCGGGGTCTTACGAGCAGTACTTC. Its translation: CASSQPGSYEQYF.

This rearrangement joins TRBV29-1 to TRBJ1-1; 9 nucleotides line up with TRBD1. CDR3 size: 13 residues. V was clipped by 4 bases and J by 1 base; unmatched bases: 1. Germline loops: CDR1 SQVTM, CDR2 ANQGSEA. The CDR3, as DNA: TGCAGCGTTGTGACAGGGGGGAACACTGAAGCTTTCTTT. Encoded protein: CSVVTGGNTEAFF.